Presented here are 23 T cell receptor beta chains from one specimen sequenced in a study of vaccination effects on CD4 cells after COVID-19. TCRdb keeps only in-frame clones here, not all; method: immunoSEQ multiplex PCR. The sample shows roughly 55,000 clones, just under 80% of them seen only once. Sequencing in the ViraFEST assay came after antigen-specific CD4+ T cells had been expanded with viral peptide pools, which were used to stimulate PBMC. A 10-day culture period preceded the isolation of CD4+ T cells. Of the BNT162b2 and mRNA-1273 vaccines, participants received two doses of one or the other. These receptors lack a known antigen. The sequencing used CD4+ T cells from PBMCs cultured with HCoV-OC43 spike peptides, collected after COVID-19 vaccination. Subset in this sample: HCoV-OC43 spike overlapping peptide pool stimulation. These receptors came from a human donor who received a COVID-19 vaccine.

This clone has only one observation. The chain employs TRBV5-8 and TRBJ1-1; D gene unclear. The CDR3 totals 9 residues. V was clipped by 2 bases and J by 10 bases, with 3 bases between them. Per the germline V gene, CDR1 is SGHTS and CDR2 is YDEGEE. CDR3 amino acids: CASSFGAFF. The CDR3 nucleotides are TGTGCCAGCAGCTTTGGAGCTTTCTTT.

J is TRBJ1-2 and V is TRBV5-4; D is unclear. Trimming took 2 bases from V and 6 from J, leaving 17 bases between them. The CDR3 has 15 residues. Per the germline V gene, CDR1 is SGHNT and CDR2 is YYREEE (reference sequence). The CDR3 sequence: CASSLGQAQKNGYTF. The CDR3 bases are TGTGCCAGCAGCTTAGGGCAGGCCCAGAAAAATGGCTACACCTTC.

The chain couples TRBV5-5 to TRBJ1-1; the D gene is possibly TRBD1 (5 bases). The CDR3 has 14 residues. Trimming removed 1 base from V and 12 bases from J, with 19 bases in between. From germline, CDR1 is SGHKS and CDR2 YYEKEE (reference sequence). CDR3 nucleotides: TGTGCCAGCAGCTTGCGGACGACAAAGGGGAGAACTTTCTTT. This translates into CASSLRTTKGRTFF.

The chain is built from TRBV6-6 and TRBJ2-5; 7 positions match TRBD1. This CDR3 is 15 amino acids long. Trimming took 5 bases from V and 2 from J; bases not matched to a gene: 8. Germline CDR1 is MNHNY and CDR2 is SVGAGI (reference sequence). The CDR3 nucleotides read TGTGCCAGCAGTGTAGACCGGGACAGACAAGAGACCCAGTACTTC. Protein sequence: CASSVDRDRQETQYF.

The chain uses TRBV2 and TRBJ2-5, with D hard to call. Germline V lookup: CDR1 SNHLY, CDR2 FYNNEI. V was clipped by 10 bases and J by 1 base, with 13 bases between them. CDR3 length: 13 amino acids. DNA of the CDR3: TGTGCCACCGCGCCTCGGGTCCAAGAGACCCAGTACTTC. Translated, it gives CATAPRVQETQYF.

The CDR3 coding sequence is TGTGCCAGCAGTTGGGCCGGACTCGCCTACAATGAGCAGTTCTTC. As protein: CASSWAGLAYNEQFF. The genes are TRBV6-5 and TRBJ2-1; D may be TRBD2 (5 bases). The length of the CDR3 is 15 residues. Per the germline V gene, CDR1 is MNHEY and CDR2 is SVGAGI. V was pared by 4 bases and J by 2 bases, with 12 bases between.

This clone was counted a few times. The chain links TRBV18 to TRBJ2-6; no definite D call. CDR3 length equals 18 residues. CDR1 is KGHSH and CDR2 is LQKENI in the germline V gene. V was trimmed by 3 bases and J by 0 bases, leaving 15 bases between them. CDR3 residues: CASSPTNQHLSGANVLTF. In DNA form, the CDR3 reads TGTGCCAGCTCACCTACCAACCAACACCTCTCTGGGGCCAACGTCCTGACTTTC.

This chain joins TRBV28 and TRBJ2-1; TRBD1 aligns across 8 bases. Germline V gene lookup returns CDR1 MDHEN and CDR2 SYDVKM. Trimming cost V 6 bases and J 8 bases; bases outside gene matches: 15. The CDR3 contains 16 residues. The DNA for the CDR3 is TGTGCCAGCAGATCTACCGGACAGGGAGTATCGGATGAGCAGTTCTTC. This codes for CASRSTGQGVSDEQFF.

J is TRBJ2-3 and V is TRBV6-5; D unresolved. V lost 4 bases to trimming and J lost 2 bases, with 13 bases between them. This CDR3 comprises 15 residues. Germline CDR1 reads MNHEY; CDR2 reads SVGAGI. Written as DNA, the CDR3 is TGTGCCAGCAGTTTAAGGCCGGGTCACACAGATACGCAGTATTTT. This codes for CASSLRPGHTDTQYF.

This clone was detected only a few times. The chain joins TRBV6-5 to TRBJ1-2; D not certain. The germline V and J ends were trimmed by 8 bases and 7 bases, with 17 bases remaining between them. This CDR3 contains 13 residues. Looked up from germline, CDR1 is MNHEY and CDR2 is SVGAGI. The CDR3 spells CASSRISSVGYTF. Here the CDR3 DNA reads TGTGCCAGCTCGAGGATCTCTTCGGTTGGCTACACCTTC.

There are a few counts of this clone. The chain couples TRBV2 to TRBJ1-1; D is undetermined. V lost 7 bases and J 5 bases, leaving 17 bases between the germline ends. This CDR3 comprises 14 residues. Germline V gene sequence: CDR1 SNHLY, CDR2 FYNNEI. The CDR3 DNA reads as TGTGCCAGCACCAGAGGACTGGGTAGGACTGAAGCTTTCTTT. This gives the protein CASTRGLGRTEAFF.

The rearrangement joins TRBV4-1 to TRBJ2-7; TRBD1 matches 9 bases. The CDR3 has 15 residues. CDR1 and CDR2 from the germline V gene are MGHRA and YSYEKL. V gave up 3 bases and J gave up 3 bases; unmatched junction bases: 6. Here the CDR3 reads CASSQGTGRIYEQYV. The CDR3 nucleotides are TGCGCCAGCAGCCAGGGGACAGGGAGGATCTACGAGCAGTACGTC.

This chain links TRBV6-5 with TRBJ2-5; 7 bases fit TRBD2. Germline CDR1 is MNHEY and CDR2 is SVGAGI. The CDR3 runs to 14 residues. The V gene end was trimmed by 5 bases and the J gene end by 3 bases; junction bases not matched to a gene: 6. In nucleotides, the CDR3 is TGTGCCAGCAGTCCCTGGGGGGGGGAAGAGACCCAGTACTTC. It yields the protein CASSPWGGEETQYF.

The genes are TRBV11-2 and TRBJ2-3; TRBD1 might be the D (6 bases). CDR3 length: 16 amino acids. Trimming cost V 1 base and J 2 bases, with 13 bases left between them. In germline, CDR1 is SGHAT, CDR2 FQNNGV. CDR3 region: CASSLGQGLLTDTQYF. In DNA, the CDR3 is TGTGCCAGCAGCTTAGGGCAGGGGCTCCTCACAGATACGCAGTATTTT.

V and J are TRBV5-1 and TRBJ2-3; unclear D gene. This CDR3 has 12 residues. The V end lost 4 bases, the J end lost 2 bases, and 5 bases lay between the germline ends. Looked up from germline, CDR1 is SGHRS and CDR2 is YFSETQ. The CDR3 is CASSLTTDTQYF. The CDR3, as DNA: TGCGCCAGCAGCCTTACCACAGATACGCAGTATTTT.

The chain links TRBV6-2 or TRBV6-3 to TRBJ1-6, with no clear D. The CDR3 is made up of 11 amino acids. Between the trimmed V and J ends, which lost 5 bases and 7 bases, there was a span of 3 bases. The germline CDR1 and CDR2 sequences are MNHEY and SVGEGT. CDR3 in DNA: TGTGCCAGCAGTACAAATTCACCCCTCCACTTT. Its protein is CASSTNSPLHF.

The count of this clone is one. The CDR3 DNA sequence: TGTGCCAGCAGCAGTGGGGGGGCGTACAATGAGCAGTTCTTC. Amino acid sequence: CASSSGGAYNEQFF. The chain employs TRBV7-9 and TRBJ2-1; D might be TRBD2 (7 bases). The V gene lost 5 bases and the J gene lost 4 bases, with 12 bases spanning the gap. The germline V gene has CDR1 SEHNR and CDR2 FQNEAQ (reference sequence). The CDR3 loop spans 14 amino acids.

This clone appeared a single time. The chain has TRBV15 and TRBJ1-4; D is uncertain. The germline gives CDR1 LNHNV, CDR2 YYDKDF (reference sequence). This CDR3 has 12 residues. Trimming pared 4 bases from V and 6 bases from J, leaving 6 bases between. CDR3 DNA sequence: TGTGCCACCAGCATTTTCTATGAAAAACTGTTTTTT. Protein sequence: CATSIFYEKLFF.

This clone was observed a single time. V gene TRBV2 combines with J gene TRBJ2-5, with TRBD2 matching 9 bases. The junction had 7 bases not matched to a gene; V was cut back by 4 bases and J by 1 base. There are 16 residues in the CDR3. In germline, CDR1 is SNHLY, CDR2 FYNNEI. The CDR3 loop is CASSAGTAGGQETQYF. CDR3 bases: TGTGCCAGCAGTGCGGGTACAGCGGGGGGCCAAGAGACCCAGTACTTC.

This chain joins TRBV10-1 and TRBJ1-1; no reliable D call. Trimming took 9 bases from V and 1 from J, leaving 12 bases between them. Per germline, CDR1 WNHNN and CDR2 SYGVQD (reference sequence). The CDR3 is made up of 13 amino acids. The CDR3 region has the DNA TGCGCCAGTAAACATCCAGGGAACACTGAAGCTTTCTTT. It codes for CASKHPGNTEAFF.

The chain couples TRBV5-4 to TRBJ2-3; D is uncertain. The germline V and J ends were trimmed by 1 base and 3 bases, with 9 bases remaining between them. In germline, CDR1 is SGHNT, CDR2 YYREEE (reference sequence). CDR3 size: 14 residues. This CDR3 reads CASSLKQNTDTQYF. Written as DNA, the CDR3 is TGTGCCAGCAGCTTGAAACAGAATACAGATACGCAGTATTTT. Together with reference TRBV5-4 and TRBJ2-3, the CDR3 gives the full variable domain: ETGVTQSPTHLIKTRGQQVTLRCSSQSGHNTVSWYQQALGQGPQFIFQYYREEENGRGNFPPRFSGLQFPNYSSELNVNALELDDSALYLCASSLKQNTDTQYFGPGTRLTVL.

The chain recombines TRBV6-5 with TRBJ2-2; D is unresolved. Germline V gene data show CDR1 as MNHEY and CDR2 as SVGAGI. V was cut by 6 bases and J by 6 bases, with 14 bases left in between. This CDR3 is built from 14 residues. This CDR3 is CASSTTVVPGELFF. In DNA form, the CDR3 reads TGTGCCAGCAGCACAACGGTGGTTCCCGGGGAGCTGTTTTTT.

The chain carries TRBV5-4 and TRBJ1-6, with D perhaps matching TRBD1 (5 bases). The CDR3 is 14 residues long. The germline gives CDR1 SGHNT, CDR2 YYREEE (reference sequence). The V and J ends lost 0 bases and 8 bases respectively, with 9 bases between them. The CDR3 loop reads CASSLGWGDSPLHF. The CDR3 DNA is TGTGCCAGCAGCTTGGGGTGGGGCGATTCACCCCTCCACTTT. Variable domain in full (rest from reference TRBV5-4 and TRBJ1-6): ETGVTQSPTHLIKTRGQQVTLRCSSQSGHNTVSWYQQALGQGPQFIFQYYREEENGRGNFPPRFSGLQFPNYSSELNVNALELDDSALYLCASSLGWGDSPLHFGNGTRLTVT.